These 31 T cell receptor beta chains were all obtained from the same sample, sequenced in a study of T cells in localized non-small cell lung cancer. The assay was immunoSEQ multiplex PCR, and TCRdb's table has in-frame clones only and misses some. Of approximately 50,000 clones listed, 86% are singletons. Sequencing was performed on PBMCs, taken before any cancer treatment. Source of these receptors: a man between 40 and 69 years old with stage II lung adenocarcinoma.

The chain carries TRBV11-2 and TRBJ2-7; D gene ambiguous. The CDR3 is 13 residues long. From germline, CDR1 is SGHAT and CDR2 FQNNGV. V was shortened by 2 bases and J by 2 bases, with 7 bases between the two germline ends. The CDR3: CASSLLGAYEQYV. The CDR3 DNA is TGTGCCAGCAGCTTATTAGGCGCCTACGAGCAGTACGTC.

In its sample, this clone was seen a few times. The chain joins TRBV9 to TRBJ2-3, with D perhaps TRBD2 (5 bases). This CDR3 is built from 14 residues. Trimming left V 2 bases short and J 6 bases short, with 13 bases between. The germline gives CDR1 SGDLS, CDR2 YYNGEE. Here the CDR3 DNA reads TGTGCCAGCAGCGTTAACCGGGGTACGGATACGCAGTATTTT. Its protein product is CASSVNRGTDTQYF.

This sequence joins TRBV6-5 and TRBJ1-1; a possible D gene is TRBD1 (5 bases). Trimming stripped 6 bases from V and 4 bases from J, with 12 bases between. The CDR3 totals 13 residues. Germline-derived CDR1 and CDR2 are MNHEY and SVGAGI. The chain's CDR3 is CASRPGTGTEAFF. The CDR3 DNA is TGTGCCAGCAGACCGGGGACGGGCACTGAAGCTTTCTTT.

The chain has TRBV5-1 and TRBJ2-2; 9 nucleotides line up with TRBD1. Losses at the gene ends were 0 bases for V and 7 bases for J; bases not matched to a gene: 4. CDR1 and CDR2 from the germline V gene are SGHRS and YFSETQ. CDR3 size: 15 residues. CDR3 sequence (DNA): TGCGCCAGCAGCTTGGGGGACAGGGATGTCGGGGAGCTGTTTTTT. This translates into CASSLGDRDVGELFF.

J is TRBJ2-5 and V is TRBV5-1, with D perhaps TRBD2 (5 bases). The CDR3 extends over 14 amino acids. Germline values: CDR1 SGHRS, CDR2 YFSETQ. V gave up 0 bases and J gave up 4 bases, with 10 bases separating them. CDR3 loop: CASSLGQEGETQYF. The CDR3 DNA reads TGCGCCAGCAGCTTGGGACAAGAGGGAGAGACCCAGTACTTC.

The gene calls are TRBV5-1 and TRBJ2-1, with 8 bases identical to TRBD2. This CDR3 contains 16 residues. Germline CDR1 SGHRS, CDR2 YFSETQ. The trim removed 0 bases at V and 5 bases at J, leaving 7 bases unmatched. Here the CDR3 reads CASSLVGVAGNNEQFF. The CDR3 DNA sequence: TGCGCCAGCAGCTTGGTTGGGGTAGCGGGGAACAATGAGCAGTTCTTC.

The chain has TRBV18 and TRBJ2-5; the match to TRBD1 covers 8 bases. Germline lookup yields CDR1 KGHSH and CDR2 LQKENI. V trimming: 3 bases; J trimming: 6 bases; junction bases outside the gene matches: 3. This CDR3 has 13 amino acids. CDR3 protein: CASSPDRGKTQYF. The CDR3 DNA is TGTGCCAGCTCACCCGACAGGGGAAAGACCCAGTACTTC.

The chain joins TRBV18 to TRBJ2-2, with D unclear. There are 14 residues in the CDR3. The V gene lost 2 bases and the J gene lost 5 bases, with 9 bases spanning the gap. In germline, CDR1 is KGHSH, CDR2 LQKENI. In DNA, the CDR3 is TGTGCCAGCTCACCAAGCGTAGAGACCGGGGAGCTGTTTTTT. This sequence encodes CASSPSVETGELFF.

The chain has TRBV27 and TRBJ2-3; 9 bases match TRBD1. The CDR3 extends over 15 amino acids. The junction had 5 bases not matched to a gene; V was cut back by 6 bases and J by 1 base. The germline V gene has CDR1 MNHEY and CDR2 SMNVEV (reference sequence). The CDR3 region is CASRTRDRGTDTQYF. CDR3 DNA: TGTGCCAGCAGAACCCGGGACAGGGGCACAGATACGCAGTATTTT.

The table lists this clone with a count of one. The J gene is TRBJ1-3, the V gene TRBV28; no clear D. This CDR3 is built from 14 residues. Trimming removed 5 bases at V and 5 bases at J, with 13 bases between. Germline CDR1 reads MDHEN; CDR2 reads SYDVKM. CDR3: CASSLTVTRNTIYF. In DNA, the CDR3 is TGTGCCAGCAGTCTCACAGTAACTAGAAACACCATATATTTT.

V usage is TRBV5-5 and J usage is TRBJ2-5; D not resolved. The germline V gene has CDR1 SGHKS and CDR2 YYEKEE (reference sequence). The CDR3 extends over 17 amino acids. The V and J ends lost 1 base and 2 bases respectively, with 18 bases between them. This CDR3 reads CASSLLALPGRQETQYF. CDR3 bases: TGTGCCAGCAGCTTGTTGGCGTTACCGGGTCGGCAAGAGACCCAGTACTTC.

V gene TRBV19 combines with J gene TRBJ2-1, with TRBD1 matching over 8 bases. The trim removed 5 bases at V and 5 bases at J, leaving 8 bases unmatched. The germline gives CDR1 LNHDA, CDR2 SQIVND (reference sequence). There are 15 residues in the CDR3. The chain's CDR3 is CASSSFSDRDNEQFF. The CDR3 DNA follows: TGTGCCAGTAGTTCATTCTCGGACAGGGACAATGAGCAGTTCTTC. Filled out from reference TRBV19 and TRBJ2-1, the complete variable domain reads DGGITQSPKYLFRKEGQNVTLSCEQNLNHDAMYWYRQDPGQGLRLIYYSQIVNDFQKGDIAEGYSVSREKKESFPLTVTSAQKNPTAFYLCASSSFSDRDNEQFFGPGTRLTVL.

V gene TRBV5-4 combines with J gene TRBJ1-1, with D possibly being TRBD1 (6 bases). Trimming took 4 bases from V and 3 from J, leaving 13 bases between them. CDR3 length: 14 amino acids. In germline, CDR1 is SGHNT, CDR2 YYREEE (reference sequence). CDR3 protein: CASSPSTGHTEAFF. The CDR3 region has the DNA TGTGCCAGCAGCCCTTCGACAGGCCACACTGAAGCTTTCTTT.

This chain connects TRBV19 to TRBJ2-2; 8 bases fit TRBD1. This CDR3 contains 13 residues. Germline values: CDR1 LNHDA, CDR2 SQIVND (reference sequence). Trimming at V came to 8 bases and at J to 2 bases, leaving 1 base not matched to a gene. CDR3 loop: CASDRGNTGELFF. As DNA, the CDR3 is TGTGCCAGTGACAGGGGAAACACCGGGGAGCTGTTTTTT.

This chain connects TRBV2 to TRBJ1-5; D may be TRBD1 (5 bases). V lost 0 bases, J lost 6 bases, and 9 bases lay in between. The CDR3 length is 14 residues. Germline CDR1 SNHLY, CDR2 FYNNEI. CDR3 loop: CASSEARAGQPQHF. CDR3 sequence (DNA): TGTGCCAGCAGTGAAGCCAGGGCCGGTCAGCCCCAGCATTTT.

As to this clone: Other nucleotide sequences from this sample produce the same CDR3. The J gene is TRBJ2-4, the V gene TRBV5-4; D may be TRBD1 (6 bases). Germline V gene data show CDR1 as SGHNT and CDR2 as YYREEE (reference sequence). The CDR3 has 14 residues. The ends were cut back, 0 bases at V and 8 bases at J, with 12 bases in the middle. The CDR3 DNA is TGTGCCAGCAGCTTGGAGGGGGTTGGAGACATTCAGTACTTC. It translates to CASSLEGVGDIQYF.

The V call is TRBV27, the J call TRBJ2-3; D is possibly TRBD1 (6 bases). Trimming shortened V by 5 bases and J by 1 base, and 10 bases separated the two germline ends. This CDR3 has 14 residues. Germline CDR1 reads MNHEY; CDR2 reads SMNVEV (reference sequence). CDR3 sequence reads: CASSPGTRTDTQYF. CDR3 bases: TGTGCCAGCAGTCCCGGGACACGCACAGATACGCAGTATTTT.

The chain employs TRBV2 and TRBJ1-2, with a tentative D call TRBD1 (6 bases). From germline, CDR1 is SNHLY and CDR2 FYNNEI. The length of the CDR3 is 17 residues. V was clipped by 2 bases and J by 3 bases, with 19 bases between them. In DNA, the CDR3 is TGTGCCAGCAGTGAAAATAGGGGTTGGGGGGCAGACTATGGCTACACCTTC. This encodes CASSENRGWGADYGYTF.

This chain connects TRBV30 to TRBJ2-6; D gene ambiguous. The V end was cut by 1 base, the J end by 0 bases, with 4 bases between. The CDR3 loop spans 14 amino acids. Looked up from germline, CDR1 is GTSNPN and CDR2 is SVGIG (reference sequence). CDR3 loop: CAWSATSGANVLTF. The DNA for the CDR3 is TGTGCCTGGAGTGCTACCTCTGGGGCCAACGTCCTGACTTTC.

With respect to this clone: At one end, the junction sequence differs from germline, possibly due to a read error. The CDR3 DNA sequence: TGTGCTAGTGGTTTGGTAACAGGGTCATTAATGAACCTCTTC. Translating it yields CASGLVTGSLMNLF. The chain joins TRBV12-5 to TRBJ2-1, with D possibly TRBD1 on 6 matching bases. CDR1 is LGHNT and CDR2 is FRNRAP in the germline V gene. This CDR3 is 14 amino acids long.

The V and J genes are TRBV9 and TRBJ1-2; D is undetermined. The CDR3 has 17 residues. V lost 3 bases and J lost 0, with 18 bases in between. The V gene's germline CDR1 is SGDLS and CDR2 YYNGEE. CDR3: CASSGAEHPWPNYGYTF. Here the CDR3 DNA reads TGTGCCAGCAGCGGAGCCGAACACCCCTGGCCTAACTATGGCTACACCTTC.

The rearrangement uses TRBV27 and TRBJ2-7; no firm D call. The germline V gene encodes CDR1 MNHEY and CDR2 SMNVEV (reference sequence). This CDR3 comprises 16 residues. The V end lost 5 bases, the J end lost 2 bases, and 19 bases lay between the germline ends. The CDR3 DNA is TGTGCCAGCAGTCCAATGCCTATCTCAGCCGCCTACGAGCAGTACGTC. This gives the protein CASSPMPISAAYEQYV.

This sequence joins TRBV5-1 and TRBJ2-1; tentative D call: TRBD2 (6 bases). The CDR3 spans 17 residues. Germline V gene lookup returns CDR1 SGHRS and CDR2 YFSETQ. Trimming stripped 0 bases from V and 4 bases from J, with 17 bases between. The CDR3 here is CASSLAAGWAGYNEQFF. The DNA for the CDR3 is TGCGCCAGCAGCTTGGCCGCCGGATGGGCGGGATACAATGAGCAGTTCTTC.

DNA of the CDR3: TGTGCCATCAGGACCCCAGGACAGGGAGACCAGCCCCAGCATTTT. Residues: CAIRTPGQGDQPQHF. V and J are TRBV10-3 and TRBJ1-5; 8 bases are shared with TRBD1. With V trimmed by 6 bases and J by 7 bases, 11 bases remained unmatched. The length of the CDR3 is 15 residues. Germline CDR1 is ENHRY and CDR2 is SYGVKD.

The CDR3 sequence: CASGFEGAGYGYTF. The CDR3 DNA reads TGTGCTAGTGGTTTTGAGGGGGCAGGCTATGGCTACACCTTC. The chain carries TRBV12-5 and TRBJ1-2; the match to TRBD1 covers 7 bases. CDR1 and CDR2 (germline): LGHNT, FRNRAP. CDR3 length: 14 amino acids. V lost 3 bases to trimming and J lost 4 bases; unmatched junction nucleotides: 5.

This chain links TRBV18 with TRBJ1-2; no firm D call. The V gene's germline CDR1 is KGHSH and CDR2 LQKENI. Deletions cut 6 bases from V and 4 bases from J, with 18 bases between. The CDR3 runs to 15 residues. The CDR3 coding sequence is TGTGCCAGCTCCCCGGCCGGACTCTCACCCTATGGCTACACCTTC. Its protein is CASSPAGLSPYGYTF.

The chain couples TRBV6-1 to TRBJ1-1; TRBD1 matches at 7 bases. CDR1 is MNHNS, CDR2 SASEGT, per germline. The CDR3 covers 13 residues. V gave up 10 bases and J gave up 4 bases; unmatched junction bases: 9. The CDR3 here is CATLSTGVTEAFF. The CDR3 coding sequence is TGTGCCACCCTTTCAACAGGGGTCACTGAAGCTTTCTTT.

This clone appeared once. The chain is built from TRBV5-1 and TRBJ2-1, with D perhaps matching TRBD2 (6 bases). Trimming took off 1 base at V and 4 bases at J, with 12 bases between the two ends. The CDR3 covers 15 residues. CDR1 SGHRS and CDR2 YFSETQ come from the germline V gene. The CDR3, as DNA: TGCGCCAGCAGCTTGACGAGCGGGTTTTACAATGAGCAGTTCTTC. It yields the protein CASSLTSGFYNEQFF.

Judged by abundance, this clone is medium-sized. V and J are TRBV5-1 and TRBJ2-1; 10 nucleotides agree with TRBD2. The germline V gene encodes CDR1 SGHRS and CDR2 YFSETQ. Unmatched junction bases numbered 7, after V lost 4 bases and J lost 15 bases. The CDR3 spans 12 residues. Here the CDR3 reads CASSLTSGERFF. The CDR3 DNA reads TGCGCCAGCAGCCTAACTAGCGGGGAGAGGTTCTTC. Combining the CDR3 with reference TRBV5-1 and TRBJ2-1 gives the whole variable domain KAGVTQTPRYLIKTRGQQVTLSCSPISGHRSVSWYQQTPGQGLQFLFEYFSETQRNKGNFPGRFSGRQFSNSRSEMNVSTLELGDSALYLCASSLTSGERFFGPGTRLTVL.

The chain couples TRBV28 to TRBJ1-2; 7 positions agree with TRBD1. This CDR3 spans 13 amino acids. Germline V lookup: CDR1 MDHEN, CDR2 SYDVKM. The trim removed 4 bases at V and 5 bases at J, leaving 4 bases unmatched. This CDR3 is CASSSGTVYGYTF. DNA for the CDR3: TGTGCCAGCAGTTCCGGGACAGTATATGGCTACACCTTC.

CDR3 nucleotide sequence: TGTGCCAGCAGCGCCGCAGGGCGGTCCAATGAGCAGTTCTTC. Amino acids: CASSAAGRSNEQFF. The V gene is TRBV9, the J gene TRBJ2-1; perhaps TRBD1 as D (5 bases). The CDR3 contains 14 residues. V was clipped by 3 bases and J by 6 bases, with 13 bases between them. CDR1 and CDR2 from the germline V gene are SGDLS and YYNGEE.